This T cell receptor beta chain was identified during a study of chemoradiotherapy in HPV16-positive cancers. Study-level background: Two HPV16-positive patients' cells yielded candidate HPV-specific clones and common motifs.

As for this clone: What it binds is not known.

The length of the CDR3 is 16 residues. Trimming cost V 0 bases and J 2 bases, with 13 bases left between them. Germline V gene lookup returns CDR1 MNHNS and CDR2 SASEGT. Study-wide findings and caveats: During treatment, candidate HPV-specific clones and E7-related motifs expanded in tumor.

The protocol was immunoSEQ multiplex PCR, while the TCRdb copy is restricted to in-frame clones and leaves out a portion. The table lists about 2,600 clones, approximately 90% of them singletons. This material consisted of tumor tissue, taken from a patient who underwent chemoradiotherapy. V is TRBV6-1 and J is TRBJ2-5; the D gene is possibly TRBD2 (6 bases). The receptor's source is a human donor with HPV-associated anogenital cancer. The CDR3 nucleotides are TGTGCCAGCAGTGAAGCGGGGACTTTTAGACAAGAGACCCAGTACTTC. This codes for CASSEAGTFRQETQYF.